This T cell receptor (beta chain) was recorded in a study of blood T cells in healthy people across ages. Study-wide findings and caveats: Getting older went along with TCR beta diversity per million T cells dropping roughly linearly.

V dropped 1 base and J dropped 4; count of bases not matched to a gene: 6. From germline, CDR1 is MGHRA and CDR2 YSYEKL. This CDR3 contains 15 residues. For the second PCR, which ran for roughly 6 to 12 cycles, a sample-barcoded 5' primer and a J-beta primer mix were used. Using its own MiXCR run on the 5' RACE reads, TCRdb lists one record per CDR3 protein. The repertoire holds roughly 1.4 million distinct CDR3 sequences, with approximately 59% as singletons. With respect to this clonotype: Its antigen remains unidentified.

The sequencing input was blood. This sequence joins TRBV4-1 and TRBJ2-5, with TRBD2 matching 7 bases. The source of this sequence is a man in his late teens or twenties in good health. The CDR3 is CASSQGAGSVETQYF. CDR3 in DNA: TGCGCCAGCAGCCAAGGAGCGGGGTCGGTAGAGACCCAGTACTTC.